Listed here are 20 T cell receptor beta chains from one sample, sequenced in a study of spatial heterogeneity in lung cancer (dated by TCRdb to about 2019). The method was 5' RACE. The instrument was a NextSeq 500. TCRdb reran the public reads through fastp at Q25 and MiXCR, keeping productive beta chains. Under each unique CDR3 protein, matching rows form one entry showing the most common genes and DNA. The table for this sample lists about 26,000 distinct CDR3 sequences; around 5.9% of them were counted only once. The ten largest make up around 21% of the sample. What the time point label conveys for this sample: blood at routine non-recurrence follow-up after resection. TCR sequencing used whole RNA extracted from tumor and nontumor lung tissue, or from cryopreserved PBMC samples, without cell sorting. The source material was PBMCs, sampled at follow-up. Receptor source: a male donor with early-stage non-small cell lung cancer.

This clonotype has ten or more counts. V gene TRBV9 combines with J gene TRBJ1-3; 7 bases are shared with TRBD1. This CDR3 has 15 amino acids. The V and J ends lost 2 bases and 3 bases, in that order; junction bases with no gene match: 5. The germline V gene has CDR1 SGDLS and CDR2 YYNGEE. The CDR3 bases are TGTGCCAGCAGCGTGGCACAGGGGAGTGGAAACACCATATATTTT. Translated, it gives CASSVAQGSGNTIYF. Looking up the rest from reference TRBV9 and TRBJ1-3 gives the full variable domain: DSGVTQTPKHLITATGQRVTLRCSPRSGDLSVYWYQQSLDQGLQFLIQYYNGEERAKGNILERFSAQQFPDLHSELNLSSLELGDSALYFCASSVAQGSGNTIYFGEGSWLTVV.

In this sample, this clonotype turned up many times. The J gene is TRBJ2-2, the V gene TRBV12-3 or TRBV12-4; 14 bases are shared with TRBD2. V shed 10 bases and J 4 bases; nucleotides not matched to a gene: 8. This CDR3 is built from 16 residues. The CDR3 DNA sequence: TGTGCCAACGCCGGGACTAGCGGGAGAAGCACCGGGGAGCTGTTTTTT. Translated, it gives CANAGTSGRSTGELFF.

V and J are TRBV20-1 and TRBJ2-1; 13 bases map to TRBD2. This CDR3 is 16 amino acids long. Germline-derived CDR1 and CDR2 are DFQATT and SNEGSKA (reference sequence). The V gene end was trimmed by 3 bases and the J gene end by 7 bases; junction bases not matched to a gene: 9. The CDR3 sequence is CSASPTGTSGANEQFF. Here the CDR3 DNA reads TGCAGTGCTAGCCCCACCGGGACTAGCGGGGCGAATGAGCAGTTCTTC.

Ten or more counts support this clonotype. The chain carries TRBV7-2 and TRBJ2-1; D might be TRBD1 or TRBD2, each matching 5 bases. There are 15 residues in the CDR3. Germline lookup yields CDR1 SGHTA and CDR2 FQGNSA. V was pared by 5 bases and J by 4 bases, with 15 bases between. CDR3 DNA: TGTGCCAGCAGCGACCAGAGGGGCGCATACAATGAGCAGTTCTTC. Amino acids: CASSDQRGAYNEQFF.

The sample holds many counts of this clonotype. The rearrangement joins TRBV7-6 to TRBJ1-5; D not certain. Trimming cost V 2 bases and J 1 base, with 9 bases left between them. Germline CDR1 SGHVS, CDR2 FNYEAQ. CDR3 length: 15 residues. CDR3 protein: CASSLIDNSNQPQHF. The CDR3 DNA sequence: TGTGCCAGCAGCTTAATTGATAACAGCAATCAGCCCCAGCATTTT.

This clonotype was seen many times. The chain combines TRBV7-2 with TRBJ2-3; a possible D gene is TRBD2 (7 bases). CDR3 length: 16 amino acids. V was trimmed by 3 bases and J by 0 bases, leaving 13 bases between them. Germline CDR1 SGHTA, CDR2 FQGNSA. The CDR3 nucleotides read TGTGCCAGCAGCTTGCGGCGGGGGCCTAGCACAGATACGCAGTATTTT. Its translation: CASSLRRGPSTDTQYF.

The sample holds many counts of this clonotype. The V call is TRBV5-4, the J call TRBJ1-1; D gene unclear. Trimming stripped 3 bases from V and 0 bases from J, with 15 bases between. CDR3 length: 16 residues. Looked up from germline, CDR1 is SGHNT and CDR2 is YYREEE (reference sequence). The CDR3, as DNA: TGTGCCAGCAGCTCCGGCCAAGCTGTTATGAACACTGAAGCTTTCTTT. It encodes CASSSGQAVMNTEAFF. Supplemented by reference TRBV5-4 and TRBJ1-1, the full variable domain reads ETGVTQSPTHLIKTRGQQVTLRCSSQSGHNTVSWYQQALGQGPQFIFQYYREEENGRGNFPPRFSGLQFPNYSSELNVNALELDDSALYLCASSSGQAVMNTEAFFGQGTRLTVV.

This clonotype showed up many times. The genes are TRBV18 and TRBJ1-1, with D hard to call. The V end was cut by 3 bases, the J end by 1 base, with 6 bases between. Germline V lookup: CDR1 KGHSH, CDR2 LQKENI. The CDR3 sequence is 13 residues long. The CDR3: CASSPTQNTEAFF. The CDR3 DNA follows: TGTGCCAGCTCACCGACTCAGAACACTGAAGCTTTCTTT.

Ten or more counts support this clonotype. This chain uses TRBV12-5 with TRBJ2-5; D gene ambiguous. Germline CDR1 is LGHNT and CDR2 is FRNRAP. V lost 7 bases and J 2 bases, leaving 11 bases between the germline ends. This CDR3 is built from 13 residues. Written as DNA, the CDR3 is TGTGCTAGTGCTTCGGAGCTTCAAGAGACCCAGTACTTC. Its translation: CASASELQETQYF.

The gene calls are TRBV7-3 and TRBJ2-3; the match to TRBD2 covers 8 bases. V lost 1 base, J lost 4 bases, and 7 bases stayed unmatched. The CDR3 has 16 amino acids. Per the germline V gene, CDR1 is SGHTA and CDR2 is FQGTGA. CDR3 coding DNA: TGTGCCAGCAGCTTAAGCCCAGCGGGAGTACCAGATACGCAGTATTTT. Translating gives CASSLSPAGVPDTQYF. The full variable domain, completed using reference TRBV7-3 and TRBJ2-3, is GAGVSQTPSNKVTEKGKYVELRCDPISGHTALYWYRQSLGQGPEFLIYFQGTGAADDSGLPNDRFFAVRPEGSVSTLKIQRTERGDSAVYLCASSLSPAGVPDTQYFGPGTRLTVL.

This clonotype was counted ten times or more. The chain joins TRBV6-2 or TRBV6-3 to TRBJ2-2; possibly TRBD1 or TRBD2 for D (7 bases each). The germline V gene encodes CDR1 MNHEY and CDR2 SVGEGT. The V end was cut by 5 bases, the J end by 0 bases, with 10 bases between. The CDR3 extends over 15 amino acids. CDR3 in DNA: TGTGCCAGCAGTAGCGGGACAGCGAACACCGGGGAGCTGTTTTTT. As protein: CASSSGTANTGELFF.

This clonotype was seen repeatedly, ten times or more. The rearrangement joins TRBV7-2 to TRBJ1-5; D is unclear. Per germline, CDR1 SGHTA and CDR2 FQGNSA. V was shortened by 5 bases and J by 5 bases, with 16 bases between the two germline ends. This CDR3 comprises 15 residues. The CDR3 here is CASSPGVPADQPQHF. The DNA of the CDR3 is TGTGCCAGCAGCCCCGGTGTCCCGGCGGATCAGCCCCAGCATTTT.

This clonotype was seen repeatedly, ten times or more. The chain recombines TRBV3-1 with TRBJ2-5; D is undetermined. Germline V CDR1 and CDR2: LGHDT, YNNKEL (reference sequence). The CDR3 spans 15 residues. V gave up 5 bases and J gave up 5 bases, with 18 bases separating them. This chain's CDR3 is CASSNPSYLVETQYF. Here the CDR3 DNA reads TGTGCCAGCAGCAACCCCAGCTATTTAGTGGAGACCCAGTACTTC.

In its sample, this clonotype was seen many times. The chain is built from TRBV5-5 and TRBJ1-2; 9 nucleotides match TRBD1. CDR3 length: 13 residues. The trim removed 4 bases at V and 6 bases at J, leaving 4 bases unmatched. CDR1 and CDR2 from the germline V gene are SGHKS and YYEKEE (reference sequence). CDR3 nucleotides: TGTGCCAGCAGCAGGGACAGGGTAGATGGCTACACCTTC. It encodes CASSRDRVDGYTF.

CDR3 coding DNA: TGCGCCAGCAGGATGTCTGGGGCCAACGTCCTGACTTTC. It is translated as CASRMSGANVLTF. The chain is built from TRBV5-1 and TRBJ2-6; no clear D. Germline V lookup: CDR1 SGHRS, CDR2 YFSETQ. CDR3 size: 13 residues. V gave up 5 bases and J gave up 1 base, with 4 bases separating them.

This clonotype is termed medium-sized. The chain recombines TRBV28 with TRBJ2-1, with 8 bases fitting TRBD2. The junction had 3 bases not matched to a gene; V was cut back by 0 bases and J by 5 bases. The CDR3 is 15 amino acids. The germline CDR1 and CDR2 sequences are MDHEN and SYDVKM. The CDR3 DNA is TGTGCCAGCAGTTTATGGAGCGGGGGCCACAATGAGCAGTTCTTC. Residues: CASSLWSGGHNEQFF.

This clonotype has a count of ten or more. The V call is TRBV12-3 or TRBV12-4, the J call TRBJ2-1; 10 bases line up with TRBD2. The CDR3 extends over 13 amino acids. Trimming removed 5 bases from V and 15 bases from J; junction bases left unmatched: 10. The CDR3 DNA is TGTGCCAGCAGTCCCCTAGCGGGAGTAGATCCGTTCTTC. Amino acids: CASSPLAGVDPFF.

This sequence joins TRBV6-1 and TRBJ1-1; maybe TRBD1 (6 bases). Per germline, CDR1 MNHNS and CDR2 SASEGT. Trimming took 6 bases from V and 3 from J, leaving 14 bases between them. The CDR3 totals 14 residues. DNA of the CDR3: TGTGCCAGCAGGGGTGGACAGTCCTACACTGAAGCTTTCTTT. Translating it yields CASRGGQSYTEAFF.

This clonotype was recorded many times. The V call is TRBV15, the J call TRBJ2-1, with D tentatively TRBD1 or TRBD2 (5 bases each). V gave up 5 bases and J gave up 14 bases, with 22 bases separating them. CDR1 is LNHNV, CDR2 YYDKDF, per germline (reference sequence). The CDR3 sequence is 14 residues long. Here the CDR3 reads CATSGWGPSERKFF. CDR3 DNA sequence: TGTGCCACCAGCGGGTGGGGACCGTCCGAAAGGAAGTTCTTC.

This clonotype was detected ten times or more. J is TRBJ2-2 and V is TRBV20-1; 7 nucleotides align to TRBD1. CDR3 length: 15 residues. V gave up 6 bases and J gave up 4 bases; unmatched junction bases: 11. Germline loops: CDR1 DFQATT, CDR2 SNEGSKA (reference sequence). The CDR3: CSAPTQGRSTGELFF. CDR3 bases: TGCAGTGCCCCTACACAGGGGCGATCCACCGGGGAGCTGTTTTTT.